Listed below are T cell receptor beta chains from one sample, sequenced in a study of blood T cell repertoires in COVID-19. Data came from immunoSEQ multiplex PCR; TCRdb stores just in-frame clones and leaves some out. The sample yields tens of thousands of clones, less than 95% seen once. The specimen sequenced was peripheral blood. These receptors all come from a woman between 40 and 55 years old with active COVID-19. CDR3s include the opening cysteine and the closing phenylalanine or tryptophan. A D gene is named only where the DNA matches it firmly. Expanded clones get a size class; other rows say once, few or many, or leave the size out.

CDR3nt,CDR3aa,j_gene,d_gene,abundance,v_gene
TGTGCCAGCAGCCAAGATAGCGGCGGGGGGGCCACTACGCAGTATTTT,CASSQDSGGGATTQYF,TRBJ2-3,TRBD2,.,TRBV3-1/TRBV3-2
TGTGCCAGCAGCCAACTAAGCTCTGCTGAAGCTTTCTTT,CASSQLSSAEAFF,TRBJ1-1,.,.,TRBV14
TGTGCCAGCAGCCGAGGACAGCAAACCTCTGGGGCCAACGTCCTGACTTTC,CASSRGQQTSGANVLTF,TRBJ2-6,.,few,TRBV3-1/TRBV3-2
TGTGCCAGTAGTATAGCCCAGGGGGCCTACAATGAGCAGTTCTTC,CASSIAQGAYNEQFF,TRBJ2-1,TRBD1,medium-sized,TRBV19
TGTGCCAGCTCACTTAATCGAGAGGGAAACACCATATATTTT,CASSLNREGNTIYF,TRBJ1-3,.,few,TRBV18
TGCGCCAGCAGCTCTTTAGCGGGGGCCGATGAGCAGTTCTTC,CASSSLAGADEQFF,TRBJ2-1,TRBD2,.,TRBV4-1
TGTGCCAGCAGTTCAACCCCCCGGACACGGAACACTGAAGCTTTCTTT,CASSSTPRTRNTEAFF,TRBJ1-1,.,.,TRBV7-9
TGTGCCAGCCGGGACAGCCCAAGGCCCGAGCAGTACTTC,CASRDSPRPEQYF,TRBJ2-7,TRBD1,.,TRBV2
TGTGCCAGCAGCGTCTCCGGGGAGCTGTTTTTT,CASSVSGELFF,TRBJ2-2,.,.,TRBV3-1/TRBV3-2
TGTGCCAGCTCACTCGACAGGGGTCTGCCCCTCCACTTT,CASSLDRGLPLHF,TRBJ1-6,TRBD1,.,TRBV18
TGTGCCAGTAACCGGGACAGTGTATACAATGAGCAGTTCTTC,CASNRDSVYNEQFF,TRBJ2-1,TRBD1,.,TRBV19
TGTGCCAGCAGCTTAGTTACTAGCGGTGGAGGGACCCAGTACTTC,CASSLVTSGGGTQYF,TRBJ2-5,TRBD2,.,TRBV7-2
TGTGCCAGCAGCCTCGGGACAGTAGTCGGGGAGCTGTTTTTT,CASSLGTVVGELFF,TRBJ2-2,TRBD1,.,TRBV14
TGTGCCAGCAGTTACACGGGTAAAAACTATGGCTACACCTTC,CASSYTGKNYGYTF,TRBJ1-2,.,.,TRBV6-5
TGTGCCAGCAGCTTTTGGGTCGGGGGGGAGGATACGCAGTATTTT,CASSFWVGGEDTQYF,TRBJ2-3,TRBD2,.,TRBV7-2
TGTGCCAGCAGCTTAGAACCGAGCGGGGGGTTCACCGGGGAGCTGTTTTTT,CASSLEPSGGFTGELFF,TRBJ2-2,TRBD2,.,TRBV7-2
TGCGCCAGCAGCCATGCTTCGGGGCAGGGGCCCCAGGCCCAGCATTTT,CASSHASGQGPQAQHF,TRBJ1-5,.,.,TRBV4-1
TGTGCCAGCAGTGGACAGGGGTTTTTCTCAGATACGCAGTATTTT,CASSGQGFFSDTQYF,TRBJ2-3,TRBD1,once,TRBV2
TGTGCCAGTAAGAGCGGGGTCCAGAACACTGAAGCTTTCTTT,CASKSGVQNTEAFF,TRBJ1-1,.,.,TRBV11-3
TGCGCCAGCAGCTTGGGGGCCAGGAGGACCTACGAGCAGTACTTC,CASSLGARRTYEQYF,TRBJ2-7,.,once,TRBV5-1
TGTGCCAGCTCACCGAGGACAGGGGAATTCGGCGAGCAGTACTTC,CASSPRTGEFGEQYF,TRBJ2-7,TRBD1,.,TRBV18
TGTGCCAGCAGTTACTCGGACAGCCCCTACCGGGAGACCCAGTACTTC,CASSYSDSPYRETQYF,TRBJ2-5,.,.,TRBV6-6
TGTGCCAGTAGTATAGCTCGGAACAGTAACTATGGCTACACCTTC,CASSIARNSNYGYTF,TRBJ1-2,.,.,TRBV19
TGCGCCAGCAGCTGGGACAGGGGGGAAAAACTGTTTTTT,CASSWDRGEKLFF,TRBJ1-4,TRBD1,.,TRBV5-1
TGTGCCAGCAGTCCGGGACTAGCGGAGTTCTACGAGCAGTACTTC,CASSPGLAEFYEQYF,TRBJ2-7,TRBD2,.,TRBV5-6
TGCAGCGTCTCGTTTGACAGGGTCTCGGATGGCTACACCTTC,CSVSFDRVSDGYTF,TRBJ1-2,TRBD1,.,TRBV29-1
TGCGCCAGCAGCTTGGCGGGACAGGGGCTATACGAGCAGTACTTC,CASSLAGQGLYEQYF,TRBJ2-7,TRBD1,.,TRBV5-1
TGCAGTGCTAGTAAGGGGGAGGGGAAACTGTTTTTT,CSASKGEGKLFF,TRBJ1-4,.,.,TRBV20-1
TGTGCCAGCAGCTTAATGGGACTAGCTAGCACAGATACGCAGTATTTT,CASSLMGLASTDTQYF,TRBJ2-3,TRBD2,.,TRBV7-2
TGTGCCAGCAGCTTCGGGACAGGCTACGAGCAGTACTTC,CASSFGTGYEQYF,TRBJ2-7,TRBD1,.,TRBV5-6
TGTGCCAGCAGCTTGGTTACCGGGTTCAATGAGCAGTTCTTC,CASSLVTGFNEQFF,TRBJ2-1,.,few,TRBV5-6
TGTGCCAGCGAAGACAGGGCTCGAAGGAGTGCAAACACCATATATTTT,CASEDRARRSANTIYF,TRBJ1-3,TRBD1,.,TRBV5-6
TGCAGTGCTGCCCCAGTATCCGAGCAGTACTTC,CSAAPVSEQYF,TRBJ2-7,.,.,TRBV20-1
TGCGCCAGCAGCCCAGGACTAGCGGGGCCAGATACGCAGTATTTT,CASSPGLAGPDTQYF,TRBJ2-3,TRBD2,.,TRBV5-1
TGTGCCAGCAGCTTAGGGTTACACTACTTC,CASSLGLHYF,TRBJ2-4,.,.,TRBV7-9
TGTGCCAGCAGTCCGACGACAGGGGAGGATTCACCCCTCCACTTT,CASSPTTGEDSPLHF,TRBJ1-6,TRBD1,.,TRBV6-5
TGTGCCAGCAGGGAGCGGGGGCCCTCCAATGAGCAGTTCTTC,CASRERGPSNEQFF,TRBJ2-1,TRBD2,.,TRBV2
TGCGCCAGCAGCGAGGGCATACAGGGGGCTAGTTCACCCCTCCACTTT,CASSEGIQGASSPLHF,TRBJ1-6,TRBD1,.,TRBV5-1
TGTGCCACCAGCAGAGCCCAGGGGGCTTCCTACAATGAGCAGTTCTTC,CATSRAQGASYNEQFF,TRBJ2-1,TRBD1,.,TRBV15
TGTGCCAGCAGTATACAGACGAGTGGCAATCAGCCCCAGCATTTT,CASSIQTSGNQPQHF,TRBJ1-5,.,.,TRBV6-5
TGTGCCAGCAGCTTACTGGTAGCGGGGGGGCCAACAGATACGCAGTATTTT,CASSLLVAGGPTDTQYF,TRBJ2-3,TRBD2,.,TRBV7-9
TGTGCCAGCGGAAGACAGATGAACACTGAAGCTTTCTTT,CASGRQMNTEAFF,TRBJ1-1,.,.,TRBV6-4
TGTGCCAGTAGTATAGACCTACAGGGCGGAGAAGCTTTCTTT,CASSIDLQGGEAFF,TRBJ1-1,.,.,TRBV19
TGTGCCACCAGCAACTTCAGGGTGACCGGGGAGCTGTTTTTT,CATSNFRVTGELFF,TRBJ2-2,.,.,TRBV15
TGTGCCAGCAGCCCACTTAGGGGGCACGAGCAGTACTTC,CASSPLRGHEQYF,TRBJ2-7,TRBD1,once,TRBV7-9
TGCGCCAGCAGTGAGTCAAGGGGCTCTGACGAGCAGTACTTC,CASSESRGSDEQYF,TRBJ2-7,.,.,TRBV10-1
TGTGCCAGCAGCTTTACGGCAGATACGCAGTATTTT,CASSFTADTQYF,TRBJ2-3,.,.,TRBV12-3/TRBV12-4
TGTGCCAGCAGCCGCGCGGGACAGGTTGAAAAACTGTTTTTT,CASSRAGQVEKLFF,TRBJ1-4,TRBD1,.,TRBV5-4
TGTGCCAGCAGTCGACAGGGACAATACAATTCACCCCTCCACTTT,CASSRQGQYNSPLHF,TRBJ1-6,TRBD1,.,TRBV2